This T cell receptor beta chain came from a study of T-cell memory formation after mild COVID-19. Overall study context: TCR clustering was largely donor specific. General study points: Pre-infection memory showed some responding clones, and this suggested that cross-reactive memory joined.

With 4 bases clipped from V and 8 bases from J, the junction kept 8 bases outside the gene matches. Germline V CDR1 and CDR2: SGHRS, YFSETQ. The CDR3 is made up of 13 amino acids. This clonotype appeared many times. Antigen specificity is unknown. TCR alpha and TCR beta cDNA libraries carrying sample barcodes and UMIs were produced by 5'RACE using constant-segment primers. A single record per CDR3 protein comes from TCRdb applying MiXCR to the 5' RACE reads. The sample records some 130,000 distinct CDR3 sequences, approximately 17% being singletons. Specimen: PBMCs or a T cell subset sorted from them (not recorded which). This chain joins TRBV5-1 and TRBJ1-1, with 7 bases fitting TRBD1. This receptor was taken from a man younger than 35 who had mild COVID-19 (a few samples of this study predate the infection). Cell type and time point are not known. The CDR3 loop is CASSPQGGSEAFF. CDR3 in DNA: TGCGCCAGCAGCCCTCAGGGGGGGAGCGAAGCTTTCTTT.